The present T cell receptor beta chain was sequenced within a study of monozygotic twins with inflammatory bowel disease. Whole-study results and caveats: Diversity of TCRbeta measured by inverse Simpson was lower in IBD patients than in healthy co-twins.

From germline, CDR1 is MNHNS and CDR2 SASEGT. This CDR3 has 14 amino acids. TCRdb reanalyzed the 5' RACE reads, giving one entry per CDR3 protein sequence and no DNA. Its clone listing holds 200,000 to 250,000 distinct CDR3 sequences. Comment on this clonotype: What it recognizes is unknown.

The chain employs TRBV6-1 and TRBJ2-1. Sequencing input: blood. The clonotype comes from a human donor with ulcerative colitis or Crohn's disease, or a healthy co-twin of an affected twin (not recorded which). CDR3 residues: CASSEFHGVNEQFF.